The 11 T cell receptor beta chains given below trace back to one sample, sequenced in a study of molecular identifiers for immune sequencing clone quantification. From the PCR reads, TCRdb called clonotypes with MiXCR, one entry per CDR3 protein. The data contain roughly 93,000 distinct CDR3 sequences, 20% to 25% of them singletons. The sample comprised naive CD8+ T cells from blood, with Jurkat cell RNA spiked in. Subset: FACS-sorted CD8+CD4-CCR7+CD45RA+ naive T cells. The receptors derive from a human donor in good health. Some libraries in this study had Jurkat cell RNA spiked in.

This clonotype was recorded at least ten times. CDR3 bases: TGTGCCAGCTCACTAGAAATCCAAGAGACCCAGTACTTC. Its protein is CASSLEIQETQYF. The chain combines TRBV18 with TRBJ2-5, with D hard to call. The CDR3 length is 13 residues. V was pared by 4 bases and J by 1 base, with 7 bases between. Germline values: CDR1 KGHSH, CDR2 LQKENI.

This clonotype occurred once. This may be a read error: a much more frequent sequence differs by one nucleotide. Given the absence of the conserved phenylalanine or tryptophan at the CDR3 end, a read error is likely. This rearrangement joins TRBV4-3 to TRBJ2-3; 11 bases map to TRBD2. Looked up from germline, CDR1 is LGHNA and CDR2 is YSLEER. V lost 1 base and J lost 2; bases outside the gene matches: 5. This CDR3 contains 17 residues. The CDR3 sequence: CASSQGLAGNPTDTQYL. The CDR3, as DNA: TGCGCCAGCAGCCAAGGACTAGCGGGGAATCCCACAGATACGCAGTATCTT.

This clonotype was recorded at least ten times. The CDR3 nucleotides read TGTGCCAGCAGCCAAGATAGCGGGTCTTTCAATCAGCCCCAGCATTTT. As protein: CASSQDSGSFNQPQHF. The J gene is TRBJ1-5, the V gene TRBV4-2; D uncertain. V dropped 0 bases and J dropped 3 bases, with 12 bases sitting between them. CDR3 length: 16 residues. Germline assignment: CDR1 LGHNA and CDR2 YNFKEQ.

This clonotype was recorded many times. The chain joins TRBV20-1 to TRBJ2-1, with a tentative D call TRBD1 (6 bases). The CDR3 totals 16 residues. Germline V CDR1 and CDR2: DFQATT, SNEGSKA (reference sequence). The germline V and J ends were trimmed by 0 bases and 4 bases, with 16 bases remaining between them. This CDR3 is CSARDPDGTTYNEQFF. For the CDR3, the DNA is TGCAGTGCTAGAGATCCGGACGGGACAACTTACAATGAGCAGTTCTTC.

This clonotype came up a few times. The chain couples TRBV20-1 to TRBJ2-7, with D perhaps TRBD1 (5 bases). CDR1 DFQATT and CDR2 SNEGSKA come from the germline V gene (reference sequence). This CDR3 comprises 13 residues. Between the trimmed V and J ends, which lost 0 bases and 2 bases, there was a span of 8 bases. The CDR3 DNA reads as TGCAGTGCTAGAGATACAGGAGCCTACGAGCAGTACTTC. This translates into CSARDTGAYEQYF.

V and J are TRBV4-2 and TRBJ2-4, with D possibly being TRBD1 (6 bases). Germline loops: CDR1 LGHNA, CDR2 YNFKEQ. V lost 1 base to trimming and J lost 8 bases, with 15 bases between them. The CDR3 has 15 residues. CDR3 amino acids: CASSQVQGLVDIQYF. The CDR3 DNA reads TGTGCCAGCAGCCAAGTTCAGGGGCTGGTTGACATTCAGTACTTC.

This clonotype was picked up many times. V and J are TRBV25-1 and TRBJ2-1; TRBD2 is a possible D gene (5 bases). Germline CDR1 and CDR2: MGHDK and SYGVNS. The V end lost 2 bases, the J end lost 8 bases, and 16 bases lay between the germline ends. This CDR3 region has 15 residues. The CDR3 spells CASSETAKGGDEQFF. The CDR3 DNA reads TGTGCCAGCAGTGAAACGGCGAAAGGAGGCGATGAGCAGTTCTTC.

This clonotype has more than one count but fewer than ten. The rearrangement links TRBV3-1 to TRBJ1-1, with a possible D match to TRBD1 (6 bases). The CDR3 totals 16 residues. The germline V and J ends were trimmed by 1 base and 5 bases, with 17 bases remaining between them. CDR1 is LGHDT, CDR2 YNNKEL, per germline (reference sequence). CDR3 DNA sequence: TGTGCCAGCAGCCAAGTTCGGGGGGGCGGTGGGACTGAAGCTTTCTTT. This encodes CASSQVRGGGGTEAFF.

This clonotype has a count of ten or more. The rearrangement joins TRBV20-1 to TRBJ2-3, with 9 bases that match TRBD1. The V gene end was trimmed by 6 bases and the J gene end by 5 bases; junction bases not matched to a gene: 9. The germline V gene encodes CDR1 DFQATT and CDR2 SNEGSKA (reference sequence). CDR3 length: 14 amino acids. CDR3 sequence: CSAQDRGSVDTQYF. In DNA, the CDR3 is TGCAGTGCCCAGGACAGGGGAAGTGTAGATACGCAGTATTTT.

This clonotype has only a few counts. The V gene is TRBV5-6, the J gene TRBJ2-2; D remains ambiguous. V was clipped by 2 bases and J by 6 bases, with 14 bases between them. Germline assignment: CDR1 SGHDT and CDR2 YYEEEE. CDR3 length: 15 amino acids. The CDR3 spells CASSFAPDIAGELFF. Written as DNA, the CDR3 is TGTGCCAGCAGCTTTGCCCCTGACATCGCCGGGGAGCTGTTTTTT. The full variable domain, with the rest looked up from reference TRBV5-6 and TRBJ2-2, is DAGVTQSPTHLIKTRGQQVTLRCSPKSGHDTVSWYQQALGQGPQFIFQYYEEEERQRGNFPDRFSGHQFPNYSSELNVNALLLGDSALYLCASSFAPDIAGELFFGEGSRLTVL.

V usage is TRBV28 and J usage is TRBJ2-3; 11 bases map to TRBD2. Losses at the gene ends were 5 bases for V and 14 bases for J; bases not matched to a gene: 15. Germline assignment: CDR1 MDHEN and CDR2 SYDVKM. The length of the CDR3 is 15 residues. As DNA, the CDR3 is TGTGCCAGCAGTGAACTAGCGGGAGTCGCCGCTCCGCCGTATTTT. It yields the protein CASSELAGVAAPPYF.